This entry lists 5 T cell receptor beta chains sequenced from one sample in a study of CD8 T cells in ankylosing spondylitis. Study-level points and caveats: One TCR beta motif, made up of eight or nine highly homologous variants, appeared characteristic of ankylosing spondylitis blood.

Using its own MiXCR run on the 5' RACE reads, TCRdb lists one record per CDR3 protein. The sample lists about 340,000 distinct CDR3 sequences; approximately 8.2% were seen once. Their target antigens are unknown. Sample: blood, either unsorted or a sorted T cell fraction (not recorded which). The receptors come from a male donor with ankylosing spondylitis.

This clonotype occurred many times. This chain connects TRBV5-1 to TRBJ2-7; 9 bases are shared with TRBD1. The V gene end was trimmed by 4 bases and the J gene end by 3 bases; junction bases not matched to a gene: 8. The CDR3 has 15 residues. From germline, CDR1 is SGHRS and CDR2 YFSETQ. This CDR3 reads CASSVGRTGVYEQYF. As DNA, the CDR3 is TGCGCCAGCAGCGTTGGACGGACAGGGGTCTACGAGCAGTACTTC. Supplemented by reference TRBV5-1 and TRBJ2-7, the full variable domain reads KAGVTQTPRYLIKTRGQQVTLSCSPISGHRSVSWYQQTPGQGLQFLFEYFSETQRNKGNFPGRFSGRQFSNSRSEMNVSTLELGDSALYLCASSVGRTGVYEQYFGPGTRLTVT.

This chain joins TRBV20-1 and TRBJ2-5; 8 bases are a match to TRBD1. J was trimmed by 7 bases and V by 3 bases; bases with no gene match: 7. The CDR3 runs 13 residues. CDR1 and CDR2 from the germline V gene are DFQATT and SNEGSKA (reference sequence). The CDR3 DNA reads TGCAGTGCTAGCCAGGGGGCGCGGGGGACCCAGTACTTC. Translating it yields CSASQGARGTQYF.

This clonotype was seen a few times. The chain couples TRBV3-1 to TRBJ2-1; D is possibly TRBD2 (6 bases). Per germline, CDR1 LGHDT and CDR2 YNNKEL (reference sequence). The CDR3 loop spans 19 amino acids. With 4 bases removed from V and 5 bases from J, the gap between germline ends came to 27 bases. CDR3 protein: CASSPRWRSGYLLDNEQFF. Here the CDR3 DNA reads TGTGCCAGCAGCCCTCGTTGGCGGAGCGGGTACCTTTTGGACAATGAGCAGTTCTTC.

This chain links TRBV5-1 with TRBJ2-5; the match to TRBD2 covers 10 bases. V was clipped by 6 bases and J by 0 bases; unmatched bases: 11. Germline V gene lookup returns CDR1 SGHRS and CDR2 YFSETQ. The CDR3 runs 17 residues. CDR3 bases: TGCGCCAGCACTCTTGGTAGCGGGGGGATGTACCAAGAGACCCAGTACTTC. Amino acids: CASTLGSGGMYQETQYF.

In this sample, this clonotype turned up many times. This chain uses TRBV5-1 with TRBJ2-5; either TRBD1 or TRBD2 may fit D (6 bases each). V dropped 0 bases and J dropped 4 bases, with 10 bases sitting between them. From germline, CDR1 is SGHRS and CDR2 YFSETQ. CDR3 length equals 14 residues. DNA for the CDR3: TGCGCCAGCAGCTTGGTACGGGGGCGAGAGACCCAGTACTTC. It is translated as CASSLVRGRETQYF.